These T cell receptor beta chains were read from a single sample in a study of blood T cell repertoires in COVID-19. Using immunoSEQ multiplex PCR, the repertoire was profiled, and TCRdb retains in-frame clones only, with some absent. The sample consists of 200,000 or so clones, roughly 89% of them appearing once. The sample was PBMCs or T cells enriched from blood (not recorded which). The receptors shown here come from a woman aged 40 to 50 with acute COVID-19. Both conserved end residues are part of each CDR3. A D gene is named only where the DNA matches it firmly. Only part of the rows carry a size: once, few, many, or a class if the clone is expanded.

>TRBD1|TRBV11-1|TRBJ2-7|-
CASSLAGTGGDEQYF
TGTGCCAGCAGCTTAGCGGGGACAGGGGGCGACGAGCAGTACTTC
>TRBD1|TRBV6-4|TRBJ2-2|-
CASSAGTDSGELFF
TGTGCCAGCAGTGCCGGGACAGATAGCGGGGAGCTGTTTTTT
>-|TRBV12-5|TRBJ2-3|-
CASGFTGSTDTQYF
TGTGCTAGTGGTTTTACAGGGAGCACAGATACGCAGTATTTT
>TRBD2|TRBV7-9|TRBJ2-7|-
CASSPRASGPYEQYF
TGTGCCAGCAGCCCTCGCGCTAGCGGACCCTACGAGCAGTACTTC
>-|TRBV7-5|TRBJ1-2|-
CARSILLGYTF
TGTGCCAGAAGCATCTTGCTAGGCTACACCTTC
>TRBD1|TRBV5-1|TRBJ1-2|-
CASSSELTGTYGYTF
TGCGCCAGCAGCTCCGAACTGACAGGGACCTATGGCTACACCTTC
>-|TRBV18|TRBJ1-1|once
CASSPPREGTDTEAFF
TGTGCCAGCTCACCCCCTCGGGAGGGTACGGACACTGAAGCTTTCTTT
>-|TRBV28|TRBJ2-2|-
CASTDGSTTGELFF
TGTGCCAGCACAGACGGGTCGACCACCGGGGAGCTGTTTTTT
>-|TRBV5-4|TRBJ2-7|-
CASSLAGIEQYF
TGTGCCAGCAGCTTGGCCGGTATCGAGCAGTACTTC
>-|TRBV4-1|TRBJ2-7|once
CASSVGSQGLPAEQYF
TGCGCCAGCAGCGTGGGTTCCCAGGGTCTACCGGCCGAGCAGTACTTC
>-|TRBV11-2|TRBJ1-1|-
CASSQQGNTEAFF
TGTGCCAGCAGCCAACAGGGGAACACTGAAGCTTTCTTT
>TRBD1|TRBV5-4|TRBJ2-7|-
CASSLQGYEQYF
TGTGCCAGCAGCTTACAGGGGTACGAGCAGTACTTC
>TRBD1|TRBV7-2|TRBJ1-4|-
CASSLVGTGGGLEKLFF
TGTGCCAGCAGCTTAGTTGGGACAGGGGGCGGGTTGGAAAAACTGTTTTTT
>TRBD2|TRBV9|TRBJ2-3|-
CASSARAGGSTDTQYF
TGTGCCAGCAGCGCTAGAGCGGGGGGGAGCACAGATACGCAGTATTTT
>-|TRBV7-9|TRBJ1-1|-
CASSLRGAGNTEAFF
TGTGCCAGCAGCCTCCGTGGTGCGGGGAACACTGAAGCTTTCTTT
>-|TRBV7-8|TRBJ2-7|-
CASSLVGGASSYEQYF
TGTGCCAGCAGCTTAGTGGGCGGGGCCAGCTCCTACGAGCAGTACTTC
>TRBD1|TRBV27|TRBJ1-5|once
CASRKAGGTGGNQPQHF
TGTGCCAGCAGAAAAGCCGGGGGGACAGGGGGCAATCAGCCCCAGCATTTT
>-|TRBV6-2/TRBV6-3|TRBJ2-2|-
CASNPRRDWNTGELFF
TGTGCCAGCAACCCCAGGCGGGACTGGAACACCGGGGAGCTGTTTTTT
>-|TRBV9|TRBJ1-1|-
CASSVGLRNTEAFF
TGTGCCAGCAGCGTAGGCCTTAGGAACACTGAAGCTTTCTTT
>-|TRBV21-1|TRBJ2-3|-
CASSKSHRREGRGPEGDTQYF
TGTGCCAGCAGCAAATCCCACAGGCGGGAGGGCCGCGGTCCTGAGGGAGATACGCAGTATTTT
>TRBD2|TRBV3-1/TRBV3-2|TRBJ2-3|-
CASSQGTAGGQSTQYF
TGTGCCAGCAGCCAAGGAACAGCGGGAGGGCAAAGTACGCAGTATTTT
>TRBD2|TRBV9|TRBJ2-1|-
CASSGAWDKTSGTYNEQFF
TGTGCCAGCAGCGGAGCCTGGGACAAGACTAGCGGGACCTACAATGAGCAGTTCTTC
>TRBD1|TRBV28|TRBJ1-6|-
CASSRQGLNSPLHF
TGTGCCAGCAGCCGACAGGGGTTGAATTCACCCCTCCACTTT
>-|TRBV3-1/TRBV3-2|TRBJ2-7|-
CASSQDPGAEYF
TGTGCCAGCAGCCAAGATCCAGGGGCCGAGTACTTC
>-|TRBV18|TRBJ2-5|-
CASSPTQAGTQYF
TGTGCCAGCTCACCCACCCAGGCTGGGACCCAGTACTTC
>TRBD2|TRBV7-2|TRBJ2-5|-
CASSLGRTSGRGETQYF
TGTGCCAGCAGCTTAGGACGGACTAGCGGGAGGGGTGAGACCCAGTACTTC
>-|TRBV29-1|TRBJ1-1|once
CSVETGTMNTEAFF
TGCAGCGTTGAGACAGGTACTATGAACACTGAAGCTTTCTTT
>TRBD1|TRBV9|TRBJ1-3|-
CASSPGQVPSSGNTIYF
TGTGCCAGCAGCCCCGGACAGGTCCCGAGCTCTGGAAACACCATATATTTT
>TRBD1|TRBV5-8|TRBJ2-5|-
CASSPRTGGRETQYF
TGTGCCAGCAGCCCAAGGACAGGGGGGAGAGAGACCCAGTACTTC
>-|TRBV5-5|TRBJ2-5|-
CASSFGGTAKRPQYF
TGTGCCAGCAGCTTCGGCGGGACTGCCAAGAGACCCCAGTACTTC
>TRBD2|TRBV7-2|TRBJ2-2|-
CASSLDRGDTGELFF
TGTGCCAGCAGCTTAGATCGGGGGGACACCGGGGAGCTGTTTTTT
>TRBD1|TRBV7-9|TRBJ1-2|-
CASSRDSNYGYTF
TGTGCCAGCAGCCGGGACAGCAACTATGGCTACACCTTC
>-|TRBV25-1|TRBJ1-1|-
CASSSRRTEAFF
TGTGCCAGCAGCTCCCGGAGAACTGAAGCTTTCTTT